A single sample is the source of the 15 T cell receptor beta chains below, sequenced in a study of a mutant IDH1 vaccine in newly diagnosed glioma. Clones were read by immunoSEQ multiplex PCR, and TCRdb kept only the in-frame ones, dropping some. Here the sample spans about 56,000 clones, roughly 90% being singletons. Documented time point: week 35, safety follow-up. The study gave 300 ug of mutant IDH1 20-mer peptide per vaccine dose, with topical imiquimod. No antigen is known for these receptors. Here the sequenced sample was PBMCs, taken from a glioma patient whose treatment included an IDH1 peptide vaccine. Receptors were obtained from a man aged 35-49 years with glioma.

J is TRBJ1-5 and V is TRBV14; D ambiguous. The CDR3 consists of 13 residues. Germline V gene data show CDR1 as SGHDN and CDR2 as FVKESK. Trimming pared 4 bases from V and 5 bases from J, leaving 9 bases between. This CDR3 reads CASSPNLDQPQHF. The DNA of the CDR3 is TGTGCCAGCAGCCCCAATCTCGATCAGCCCCAGCATTTT.

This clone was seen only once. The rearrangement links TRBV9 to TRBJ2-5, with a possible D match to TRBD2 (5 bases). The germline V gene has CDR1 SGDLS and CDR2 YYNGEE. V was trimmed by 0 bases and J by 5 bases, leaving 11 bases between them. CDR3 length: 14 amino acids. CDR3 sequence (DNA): TGTGCCAGCAGCGTAGGCCTAGCCCCGGAGACCCAGTACTTC. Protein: CASSVGLAPETQYF.

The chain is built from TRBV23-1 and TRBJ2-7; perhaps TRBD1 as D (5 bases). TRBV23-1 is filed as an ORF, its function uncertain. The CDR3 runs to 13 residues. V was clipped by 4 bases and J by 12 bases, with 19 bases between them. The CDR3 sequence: CASSPQFNQGPYF. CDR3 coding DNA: TGCGCCAGCAGTCCCCAGTTCAATCAGGGCCCGTACTTC.

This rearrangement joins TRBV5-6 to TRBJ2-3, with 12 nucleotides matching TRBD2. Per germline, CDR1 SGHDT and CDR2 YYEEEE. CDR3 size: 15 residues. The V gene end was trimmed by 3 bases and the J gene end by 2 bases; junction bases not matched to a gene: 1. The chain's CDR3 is CASSSSGRATDTQYF. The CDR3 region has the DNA TGTGCCAGCAGCTCTAGCGGGAGGGCCACAGATACGCAGTATTTT.

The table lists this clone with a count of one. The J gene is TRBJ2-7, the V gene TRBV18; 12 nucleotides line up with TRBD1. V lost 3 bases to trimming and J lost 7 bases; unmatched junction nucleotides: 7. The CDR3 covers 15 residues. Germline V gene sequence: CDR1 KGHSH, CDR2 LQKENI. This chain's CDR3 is CASSPTGQGAGEQYF. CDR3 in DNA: TGTGCCAGCTCACCGACGGGACAGGGGGCAGGGGAGCAGTACTTC.

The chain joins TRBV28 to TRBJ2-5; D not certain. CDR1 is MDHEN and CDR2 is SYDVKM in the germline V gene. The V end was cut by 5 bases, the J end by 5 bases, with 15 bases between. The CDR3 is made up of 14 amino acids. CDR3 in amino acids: CASSPPPAPETQYF. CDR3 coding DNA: TGTGCCAGCAGTCCCCCGCCGGCCCCTGAGACCCAGTACTTC.

The CDR3 DNA follows: TGTGCCAGCAGGGAGGGAATGGGGAGAACAGATACGCAGTATTTT. This gives the protein CASREGMGRTDTQYF. The V and J genes are TRBV2 and TRBJ2-3; D may be TRBD2 (6 bases). This CDR3 has 15 residues. Germline-derived CDR1 and CDR2 are SNHLY and FYNNEI. Trimming cost V 6 bases and J 3 bases, with 16 bases left between them.

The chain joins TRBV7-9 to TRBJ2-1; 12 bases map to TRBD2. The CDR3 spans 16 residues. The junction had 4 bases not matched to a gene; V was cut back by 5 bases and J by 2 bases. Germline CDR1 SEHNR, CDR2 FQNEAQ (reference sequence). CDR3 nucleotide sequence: TGTGCCAGCAGCCCGAGGACTAGCGGGACCTACAATGAGCAGTTCTTC. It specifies CASSPRTSGTYNEQFF.

CDR3 nucleotide sequence: TGTGCCAGCAGCGTTAGTAGGTTAAATACCGGGGAGCTGTTTTTT. Its translation: CASSVSRLNTGELFF. This chain connects TRBV9 to TRBJ2-2, with D unclear. The CDR3 has 15 residues. The V and J ends lost 2 bases and 5 bases respectively, with 13 bases between them. In germline, CDR1 is SGDLS, CDR2 YYNGEE.

The CDR3 DNA reads as TGTGCCAGCAGTCCCGAGGACAGGACCGAGCAGTACTTC. Protein: CASSPEDRTEQYF. This chain uses TRBV2 with TRBJ2-7; 7 positions agree with TRBD1. There are 13 residues in the CDR3. V lost 5 bases and J lost 6; bases outside the gene matches: 7. The germline CDR1 and CDR2 sequences are SNHLY and FYNNEI. Filled out from reference TRBV2 and TRBJ2-7, the complete variable domain reads EPEVTQTPSHQVTQMGQEVILRCVPISNHLYFYWYRQILGQKVEFLVSFYNNEISEKSEIFDDQFSVERPDGSNFTLKIRSTKLEDSAMYFCASSPEDRTEQYFGPGTRLTVT.

The CDR3 protein is CASSRSGATGEQYF. CDR3 DNA sequence: TGTGCCAGCAGCAGGAGCGGGGCCACGGGTGAGCAGTACTTC. The chain uses TRBV7-8 and TRBJ2-7; 7 positions match TRBD2. Germline V gene sequence: CDR1 SGHVS, CDR2 FQNEAQ. The CDR3 runs to 14 residues. With V trimmed by 5 bases and J by 7 bases, 11 bases remained unmatched.

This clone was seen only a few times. The CDR3 protein is CASREAQGTEAFF. The DNA for the CDR3 is TGTGCCAGTCGGGAGGCTCAGGGCACTGAAGCTTTCTTT. This chain links TRBV6-6 with TRBJ1-1; tentatively, D is TRBD1 (5 bases). This CDR3 comprises 13 residues. V lost 9 bases to trimming and J lost 4 bases, with 15 bases between them. Germline lookup yields CDR1 MNHNY and CDR2 SVGAGI (reference sequence).

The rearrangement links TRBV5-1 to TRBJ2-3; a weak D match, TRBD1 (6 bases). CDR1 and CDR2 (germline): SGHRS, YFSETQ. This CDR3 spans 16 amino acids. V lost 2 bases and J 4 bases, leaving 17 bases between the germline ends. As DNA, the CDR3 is TGCGCCAGCAGCTTACAGGGTGACCTTGGGGCAGATACGCAGTATTTT. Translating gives CASSLQGDLGADTQYF.

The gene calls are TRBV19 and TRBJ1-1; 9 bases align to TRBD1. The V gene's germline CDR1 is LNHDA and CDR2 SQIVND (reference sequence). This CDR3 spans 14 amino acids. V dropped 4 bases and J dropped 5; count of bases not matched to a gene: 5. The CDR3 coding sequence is TGTGCCAGTAGTACCCGACAGGGGGTGACTGAAGCTTTCTTT. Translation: CASSTRQGVTEAFF.

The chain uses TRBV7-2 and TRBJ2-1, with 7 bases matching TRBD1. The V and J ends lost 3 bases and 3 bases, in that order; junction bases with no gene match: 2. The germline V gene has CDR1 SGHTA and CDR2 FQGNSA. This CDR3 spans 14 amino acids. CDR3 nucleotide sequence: TGTGCCAGCAGCTTGAGGGACAGCTACAATGAGCAGTTCTTC. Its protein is CASSLRDSYNEQFF.